The T cell receptor (beta chain) described here comes from a study of cytomegalovirus exposure and HLA in healthy donors. Study results and limitations: Later work found most CMV-associated TCR beta chains apparently HLA-restricted. When a later analysis compared HLA-associated TCR beta chains with equally common others, the HLA-associated chains turned out to be more clonally expanded and to have lower generation probabilities.

The PCR was carried out with 60 Vbeta primers and 13 Jbeta primers. Sequencing was performed with immunoSEQ multiplex PCR; in TCRdb, only in-frame clones are kept and a portion is missing. The table shows some 190,000 clones, with 65% to 80% occurring only once. This CDR3 region has 16 residues. J was trimmed by 5 bases and V by 2 bases; bases with no gene match: 8. CDR1 and CDR2 (germline): SGHRS, YFSETQ. As to this clone: The antigen is not known.

The sample was PBMCs. The source is a woman in her 30s in good health and CMV-seropositive. The chain carries TRBV5-1 and TRBJ2-5, with 11 bases that match TRBD2. Here the CDR3 reads CASSLLAGAWEETQYF. Written as DNA, the CDR3 is TGCGCCAGCAGCTTACTAGCGGGGGCCTGGGAGGAGACCCAGTACTTC.